This T cell receptor (beta chain) originates from a study of T cell responses to AZD1222 COVID-19 vaccine. About the study: Pooled together were second doses at about 4 or about 12 weeks.

The table came from immunoSEQ multiplex PCR; TCRdb's copy has only in-frame clones and leaves some out. The top ten hold 1.5% to 2% of the sample, which has 150,000 to 190,000 clones, around nine tenths seen once. Study-level results: Elevations in Spike-specific TCR breadth and depth followed administration of two AZD1222 doses. At baseline, seropositivity was found in only a handful of AZD1222 recipients. Most donors were white British, females outnumbered males, and clonal diversity was possibly underestimated.

About this clone: The antigen is unknown.

The sequence was obtained from an adult in good health. The specimen comprised peripheral blood, sampled on day 0 of AZD1222 vaccination.

In DNA form, the CDR3 reads TGTGCCAGCAATCGGCCAGGGGGAACCTATAGCAATCAGCCCCAGCATTTT. This sequence encodes CASNRPGGTYSNQPQHF. The genes are TRBV28 and TRBJ1-5; 7 bases align to TRBD1. The CDR3 runs to 17 residues. V shed 7 bases and J 0 bases; nucleotides not matched to a gene: 12. Germline CDR1 and CDR2: MDHEN and SYDVKM.